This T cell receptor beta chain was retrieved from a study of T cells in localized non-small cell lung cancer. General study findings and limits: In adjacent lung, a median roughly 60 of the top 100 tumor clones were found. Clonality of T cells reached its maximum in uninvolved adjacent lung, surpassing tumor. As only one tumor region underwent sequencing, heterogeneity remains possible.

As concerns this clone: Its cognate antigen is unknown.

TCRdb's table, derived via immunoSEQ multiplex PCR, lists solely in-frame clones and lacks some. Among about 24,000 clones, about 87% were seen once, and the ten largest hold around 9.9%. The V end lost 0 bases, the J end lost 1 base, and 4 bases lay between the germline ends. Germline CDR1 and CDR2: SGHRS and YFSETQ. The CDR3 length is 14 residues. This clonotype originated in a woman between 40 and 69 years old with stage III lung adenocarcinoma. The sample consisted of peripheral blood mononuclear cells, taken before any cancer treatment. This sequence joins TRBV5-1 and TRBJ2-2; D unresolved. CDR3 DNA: TGCGCCAGCAGCTTGGCCGGGAACACCGGGGAGCTGTTTTTT. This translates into CASSLAGNTGELFF.